A single sample is the source of the 6 T cell receptor beta chains below, sequenced in a study of blood T cell repertoires in COVID-19. This table comes from immunoSEQ multiplex PCR, and its TCRdb copy is limited to in-frame clones, with some not included. The sample carries some 220,000 clones, 60% to 85% recorded once. The specimen was peripheral blood. All receptors derive from a woman in her 70s with acute or convalescent COVID-19.

This chain uses TRBV30 with TRBJ1-5, with a possible D match to TRBD1 (5 bases). The germline gives CDR1 GTSNPN, CDR2 SVGIG (reference sequence). The V gene lost 1 base and the J gene lost 4 bases, with 11 bases spanning the gap. This CDR3 region has 14 residues. The CDR3: CAWSEAGRNQPQHF. The CDR3 nucleotides read TGTGCCTGGAGTGAGGCGGGGCGTAATCAGCCCCAGCATTTT.

The chain employs TRBV21-1 and TRBJ1-2; TRBD1 reflects the table's D call only, with no check against the DNA. TRBV21-1 has pseudogene status. The CDR3 length is 16 residues. As DNA, the CDR3 is TGTGCCAGCAGCATCATTTACAGATCCCTGGGCTATGGCTACACCTTC. Protein product: CASSIIYRSLGYGYTF.

The chain recombines TRBV4-1 with TRBJ1-2, with 9 bases matching TRBD1. Germline V gene lookup returns CDR1 MGHRA and CDR2 YSYEKL. This CDR3 has 15 residues. J was trimmed by 9 bases and V by 3 bases; bases with no gene match: 11. As DNA, the CDR3 is TGCGCCAGCAGCCAGACACCGGGACAGGGTGACCGCTACACCTTC. As protein: CASSQTPGQGDRYTF.

The chain carries TRBV14 and TRBJ2-5; D is ambiguous. The CDR3 is 13 residues long. Germline V CDR1 and CDR2: SGHDN, FVKESK. The ends were cut back, 2 bases at V and 9 bases at J, with 13 bases in the middle. The CDR3: CASSQSRRNSQYF. In nucleotides, the CDR3 is TGTGCCAGCAGCCAATCTAGGCGTAATTCCCAGTACTTC.

Worth noting for this clone: Other DNA sequences in the sample encode the same CDR3. In nucleotides, the CDR3 is TGTGCCAGCAGTGAACGGCGGGGTGGGGAGACCCAGTACTTC. This sequence encodes CASSERRGGETQYF. This chain uses TRBV2 with TRBJ2-5; D is possibly TRBD2 (6 bases). Germline V CDR1 and CDR2: SNHLY, FYNNEI. The CDR3 is 14 amino acids. V was trimmed by 2 bases and J by 5 bases, leaving 12 bases between them.

The genes are TRBV12-3 or TRBV12-4 and TRBJ1-2, with D possibly TRBD1 on 5 matching bases. V lost 3 bases to trimming and J lost 6 bases, with 11 bases between them. The CDR3 is 13 amino acids. Written as DNA, the CDR3 is TGTGCCAGCAGTTTCTCCCAGGGTGATGGCTACACCTTC. The encoded protein is CASSFSQGDGYTF.